This is a list of T cell receptor beta chains from one sample in a study of blood T cells in healthy people across ages. Using its own MiXCR run on the 5' RACE reads, TCRdb lists one record per CDR3 protein. This table has about 1,500,000 distinct CDR3 sequences, roughly 40% appearing once. Sequenced sample: blood. These receptors originate from a woman aged 18-30 years in good health. CDR3s include the opening cysteine and the closing phenylalanine or tryptophan. Each record gives: CDR3 DNA, CDR3 protein, clone size, D gene, V gene, J gene. A D gene is named only where the DNA matches it firmly. Only part of the rows carry a size: once, few, many, or a class if the clone is expanded.

TGCAGTGCTACCGATGGGAACGAGCAGTACTTC	CSATDGNEQYF	few	-	TRBV20-1	TRBJ2-7
TGTGCCAGCAGCTTAGGGGACAGTTCAGCGAACACTGAAGCTTTCTTT	CASSLGDSSANTEAFF	-	TRBD1	TRBV7-9	TRBJ1-1
TGTGCCAGCAGGGAGGTGGGGACCCCCACAGATACGCAGTATTTT	CASREVGTPTDTQYF	-	-	TRBV2	TRBJ2-3
TGCAGTGCTCCTTGGACTAGCGGGAGCGGCCGCCTGAGGGAGCAGTTCTTC	CSAPWTSGSGRLREQFF	-	TRBD2	TRBV20-1	TRBJ2-1
TGTGCCAGCAGCTTACAGGGAAAGGGCTCCTACGAGCAGTACTTC	CASSLQGKGSYEQYF	few	-	TRBV7-2	TRBJ2-7
TGTGCCAGCAGTCTTATTCCCTCTATAGCGGGAGGTAACTACGAGCAGTACTTC	CASSLIPSIAGGNYEQYF	-	TRBD2	TRBV27	TRBJ2-7
TGTGCCAGCAGTGAAGCTAGCGGACTTTCCTACGAGCAGTACTTC	CASSEASGLSYEQYF	-	-	TRBV6-1	TRBJ2-7
TGTGCCAGCAGTTATAGGACAGGCGGAGGAGTACTAGCCAAAAACATTCAGTACTTC	CASSYRTGGGVLAKNIQYF	-	TRBD1	TRBV6-5	TRBJ2-4
TGCGCCAGCAGCCTTAAGTCTGGACTCGGGCAGTACTTC	CASSLKSGLGQYF	-	-	TRBV5-1	TRBJ2-7
TGTGCCAGCAGCCCTAATTGGAAGCAAGAGACCCAGTTCTTC	CASSPNWKQETQFF	once	-	TRBV9	TRBJ2-1
TGCAGTGCTAGAGATCACACAGGGGTTTTCGAGCAGTACTTC	CSARDHTGVFEQYF	few	TRBD1	TRBV20-1	TRBJ2-7
TGTGCCAGCAGTTTAGCAACCGGGACAGCTGACGGCCGGCCCCAGCATTTT	CASSLATGTADGRPQHF	once	TRBD1	TRBV12-3/TRBV12-4	TRBJ1-5
TGTGCCACCAGTCGAACTCGACTAGCCGGTAATGAGCAGTACTTC	CATSRTRLAGNEQYF	few	TRBD2	TRBV15	TRBJ2-5
TGCGCCAGCAGCCTAGACATAGGATACTACGAGCAGTACTTC	CASSLDIGYYEQYF	few	-	TRBV5-1	TRBJ2-7
TGTGCCACCAGCAGAGGCGGAGCAGGTTACAATGAGCAGTTCTTC	CATSRGGAGYNEQFF	few	-	TRBV15	TRBJ2-1
TGTGCCAGCAGTGGACCTCTCGGAGGCGGTGAGACCCAGTACTTC	CASSGPLGGGETQYF	-	-	TRBV2	TRBJ2-5
TGTGCCAGCAGCTTAGCGGAAACAGCTAACTATGGCTACACCTTC	CASSLAETANYGYTF	few	-	TRBV7-9	TRBJ1-2
TGCAGTGCTAGGCCGAGGGAGGAGCAGTACTTC	CSARPREEQYF	few	-	TRBV20-1	TRBJ2-7
TGTGCCACCAGCAGATCCGGGACCGAGACGAAGGAGCAGTTCTTC	CATSRSGTETKEQFF	-	-	TRBV15	TRBJ2-1
TGTGCCAGCAGTGGACCGACAGGGCGAGAGACCCAGTACTTC	CASSGPTGRETQYF	few	TRBD1	TRBV2	TRBJ2-5
TGCGCCAGCAGCTTGGGTCCTCAACAGGGGGCGAAGGCTTTCTTT	CASSLGPQQGAKAFF	-	TRBD1	TRBV5-1	TRBJ1-1
TGCAGCGCTCGACAGGGGGGGACCTACGAGCAGTACTTC	CSARQGGTYEQYF	many	TRBD1	TRBV29-1	TRBJ2-7
TGTGCCAGCAGCTTAGAACGGGGGGCGGTATCGGATACGCAGTATTTT	CASSLERGAVSDTQYF	few	-	TRBV7-3	TRBJ2-3
TGTGCCAGCTCACCGGGGACACCTGAGGATCAGCCCCAGCATTTT	CASSPGTPEDQPQHF	-	-	TRBV18	TRBJ1-5
TGTGCCATCACTCGGGACAGGGGGCTAAACGAGCAGTACTTC	CAITRDRGLNEQYF	few	TRBD1	TRBV10-3	TRBJ2-7
TGCAGTGCTAGAGATGGAGTAGCGGGACTCACCGGGGAGCTGTTTTTT	CSARDGVAGLTGELFF	-	TRBD2	TRBV20-1	TRBJ2-2
TGTGCCAGCAGTAGGGGACAGTATGGTGGCACAGATACGCAGTATTTT	CASSRGQYGGTDTQYF	-	TRBD1	TRBV6-5	TRBJ2-3
TGCAGTGCCTACCTACCGACTAGTCCTACCTACAATGAGCAGTTCTTC	CSAYLPTSPTYNEQFF	few	-	TRBV20-1	TRBJ2-1
TGTGCCAGCAGTTTAAAGGGACTGGAGGGTGGGGAGCAGTACTTC	CASSLKGLEGGEQYF	-	-	TRBV12-3/TRBV12-4	TRBJ2-5
TGCAGTGCTAGAGATGGAACGGGGCGCAATCAGCCCCAGCATTTT	CSARDGTGRNQPQHF	few	-	TRBV20-1	TRBJ1-5
TGCAGTGCCCAATATGCAACGAACACCGGGGAGCTGTTTTTT	CSAQYATNTGELFF	once	-	TRBV20-1	TRBJ2-2
TGCAGCTCGAAGGTACTTCAGGAGACCCAGTACTTC	CSSKVLQETQYF	-	-	TRBV29-1	TRBJ2-5
TGCGCCAGCAGCTTGACCCTACTAGCGGGAGAAGAGCAGTACTTC	CASSLTLLAGEEQYF	few	TRBD2	TRBV5-1	TRBJ2-7